This T cell receptor beta chain was identified in a study of T cells in Graves' hyperthyroidism and ophthalmopathy. Authors of the study amplified TCR beta CDR3 regions from RNA transcripts. When the TCR CDR3 underwent first-round RT-PCR, the HTBI primer set was used. TCRdb processed the multiplex PCR reads anew with MiXCR; each CDR3 protein has one entry. Of more than 300,000 distinct CDR3 sequences in the sample, about 14% were seen once. Trimming cost V 4 bases and J 4 bases; bases outside gene matches: 9. In germline, CDR1 is SGDLS, CDR2 YYNGEE. The CDR3 is 15 residues long. The sequence came from a woman aged 55-69 years with Graves' hyperthyroidism. The chain carries TRBV9 and TRBJ1-1; 8 bases are shared with TRBD1. Input material: blood. DNA of the CDR3: TGTGCCAGCAGCCCCCACGGACAGGGACGCACTGAAGCTTTCTTT. This codes for CASSPHGQGRTEAFF.